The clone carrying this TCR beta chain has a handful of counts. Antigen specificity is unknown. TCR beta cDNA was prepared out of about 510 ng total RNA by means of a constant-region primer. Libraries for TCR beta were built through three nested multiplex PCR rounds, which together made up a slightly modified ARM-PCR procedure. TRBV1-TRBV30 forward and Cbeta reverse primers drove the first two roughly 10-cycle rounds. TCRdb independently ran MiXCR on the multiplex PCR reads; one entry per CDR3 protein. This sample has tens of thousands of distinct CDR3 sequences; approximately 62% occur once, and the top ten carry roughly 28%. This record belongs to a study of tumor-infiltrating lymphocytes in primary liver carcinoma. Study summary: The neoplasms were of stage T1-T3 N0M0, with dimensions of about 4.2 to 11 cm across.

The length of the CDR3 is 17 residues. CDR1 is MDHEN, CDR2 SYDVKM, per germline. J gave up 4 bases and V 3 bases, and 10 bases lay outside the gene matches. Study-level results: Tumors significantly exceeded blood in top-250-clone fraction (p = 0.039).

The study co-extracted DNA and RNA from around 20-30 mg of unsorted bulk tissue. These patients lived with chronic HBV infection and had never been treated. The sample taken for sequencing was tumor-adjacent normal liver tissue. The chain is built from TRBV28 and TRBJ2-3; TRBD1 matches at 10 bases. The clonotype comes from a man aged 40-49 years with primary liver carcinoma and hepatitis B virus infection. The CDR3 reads CASSFAGTGVGADTQYF. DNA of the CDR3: TGTGCCAGCAGTTTTGCCGGGACAGGGGTCGGCGCAGATACGCAGTATTTT.